This T cell receptor (beta chain) was obtained from a study of early T cells in non-severe SARS-CoV-2 infection. Across the whole study: The input, bulk RNA from unsorted whole blood, was sequenced, and chains were unpaired. Notes on the study in general: VDJdb matching favored anti-spike CD8 responses, missing private and CD4 specificities.

Germline V gene sequence: CDR1 ENHRY, CDR2 SYGVKD. The CDR3 sequence is 12 residues long. The V end was cut by 10 bases, the J end by 7 bases, with 13 bases between. The library protocol tagged individual cDNA molecules with unique molecular identifiers. TCRdb recomputed calls from the 5' RACE reads with MiXCR, one row per CDR3 protein. The table has 55,000 to 70,000 distinct CDR3 sequences, 10% to 15% seen once. About this clonotype itself: Its antigen remains unidentified.

The chain couples TRBV10-3 to TRBJ2-2; D perhaps matches TRBD1 (5 bases). Sequencing was carried out using whole blood. The TCR originated in an adult who was a healthcare worker with PCR-confirmed SARS-CoV-2 infection or an uninfected control (not recorded which). This CDR3 reads CATTRQSGELFF. The CDR3, as DNA: TGTGCCACAACGCGACAGAGCGGGGAGCTGTTTTTT.